The clone carrying this TCR beta chain was counted many times. Diagnoses were made from clinical symptoms, serum measures (thyroxine and TRAb), thyroid ultrasound and orbital computed tomography. The sample originates from a study of T cells in Graves' hyperthyroidism and ophthalmopathy. The CDR3 extends over 15 amino acids. Germline V CDR1 and CDR2: MDHEN, SYDVKM. V was clipped by 2 bases and J by 2 bases; unmatched bases: 6. Authors of the study amplified TCR beta CDR3 regions from RNA transcripts. First-round RT-PCR with HTBI primers amplified the TCR CDR3 region. TCRdb ran MiXCR on the multiplex PCR reads and lists one entry per CDR3 protein. This table holds hundreds of thousands of distinct CDR3 sequences, roughly 13% found once.

Specimen: blood. V usage is TRBV28 and J usage is TRBJ2-7, with TRBD1 matching 7 bases. This clonotype was obtained from a woman under 30 with Graves' hyperthyroidism. In DNA, the CDR3 is TGTGCCAGCAGTTTAGACAGGGTTGCCCCCTACGAGCAGTACTTC. Residues: CASSLDRVAPYEQYF. The full variable domain, its missing parts supplied by reference TRBV28 and TRBJ2-7, is DVKVTQSSRYLVKRTGEKVFLECVQDMDHENMFWYRQDPGLGLRLIYFSYDVKMKEKGDIPEGYSVSREKKERFSLILESASTNQTSMYLCASSLDRVAPYEQYFGPGTRLTVT.